This T cell receptor (beta chain) was sequenced for a study of shared clonotypes between healthy human individuals. V was trimmed by 4 bases and J by 4 bases, leaving 16 bases between them. Germline V gives CDR1 MNHNS, CDR2 SASEGT. The CDR3 has 16 residues. The naive CD8 subset, CD45RO-negative cells positively selected for CCR7, excluded terminally differentiated effector memory CD45RA+ cells. The authors split each subset's genomic DNA evenly across several immunoSEQ plates. TCRdb's copy holds only in-frame clones and misses some; the assay was immunoSEQ multiplex PCR. The repertoire includes 2 million to 2.5 million clones, less than 95% of them detected once, and about 1.1% sits in the top ten.

The sequence derives from a man aged 18 to 30 in good health. The sequencing sample was made of naive CD8+ T cells sorted from blood. The J gene is TRBJ2-2, the V gene TRBV6-1; a possible D gene is TRBD2 (5 bases). CDR3 sequence reads: CASSGFRNSVTGELFF. The CDR3, as DNA: TGTGCCAGCAGTGGGTTTCGGAATAGCGTCACCGGGGAGCTGTTTTTT.